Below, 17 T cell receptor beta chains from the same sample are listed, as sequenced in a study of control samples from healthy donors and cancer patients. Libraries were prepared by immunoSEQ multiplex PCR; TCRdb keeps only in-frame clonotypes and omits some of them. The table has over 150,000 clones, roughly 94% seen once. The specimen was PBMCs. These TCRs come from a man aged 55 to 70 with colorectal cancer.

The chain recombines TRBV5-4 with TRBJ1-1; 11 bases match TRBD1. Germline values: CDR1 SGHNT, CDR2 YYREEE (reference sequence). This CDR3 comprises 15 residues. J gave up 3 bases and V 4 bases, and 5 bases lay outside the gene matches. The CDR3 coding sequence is TGTGCCAGCAGCCGCCGGGACAGGGGGGACACTGAAGCTTTCTTT. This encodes CASSRRDRGDTEAFF.

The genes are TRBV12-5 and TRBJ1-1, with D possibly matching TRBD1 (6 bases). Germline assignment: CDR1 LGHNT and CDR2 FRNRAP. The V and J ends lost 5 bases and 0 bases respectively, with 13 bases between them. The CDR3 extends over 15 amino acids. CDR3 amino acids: CASGRGTGMNTEAFF. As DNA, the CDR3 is TGTGCTAGTGGTCGAGGAACAGGGATGAACACTGAAGCTTTCTTT.

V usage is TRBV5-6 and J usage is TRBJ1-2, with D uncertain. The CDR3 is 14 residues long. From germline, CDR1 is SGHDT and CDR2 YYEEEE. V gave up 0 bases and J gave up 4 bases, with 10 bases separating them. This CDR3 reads CASSLAGFPYGYTF. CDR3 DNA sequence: TGTGCCAGCAGCTTGGCCGGGTTCCCCTATGGCTACACCTTC.

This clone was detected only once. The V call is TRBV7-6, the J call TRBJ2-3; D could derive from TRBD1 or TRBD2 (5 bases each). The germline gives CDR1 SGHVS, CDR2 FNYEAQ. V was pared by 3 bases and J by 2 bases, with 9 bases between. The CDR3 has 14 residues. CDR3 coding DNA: TGTGCCAGCAGCTTCCGAGGGGCCACAGATACGCAGTATTTT. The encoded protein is CASSFRGATDTQYF.

The CDR3 nucleotides read TGCGCCAGCAGCTCCTTGTATAAGGGCGGGCGGAGCACAGATACGCAGTATTTT. Translating it yields CASSSLYKGGRSTDTQYF. The genes are TRBV5-1 and TRBJ2-3, with D tentatively TRBD2 (5 bases). There are 18 residues in the CDR3. The ends were cut back, 3 bases at V and 0 bases at J, with 20 bases in the middle. Germline V gene data show CDR1 as SGHRS and CDR2 as YFSETQ.

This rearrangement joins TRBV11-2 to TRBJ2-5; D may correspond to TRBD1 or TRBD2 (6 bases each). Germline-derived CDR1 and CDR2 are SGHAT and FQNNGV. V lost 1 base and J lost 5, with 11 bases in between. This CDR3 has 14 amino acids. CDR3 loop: CASSLGGASETQYF. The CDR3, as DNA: TGTGCCAGCAGCTTAGGGGGGGCTTCGGAGACCCAGTACTTC.

The CDR3 sequence: CASSLARRPYNEQFF. The DNA for the CDR3 is TGTGCCAGCAGCTTAGCGAGGCGGCCCTACAATGAGCAGTTCTTC. This chain links TRBV7-2 with TRBJ2-1; D remains ambiguous. The germline V gene has CDR1 SGHTA and CDR2 FQGNSA. Trimming removed 0 bases at V and 2 bases at J, with 8 bases between. The CDR3 sequence is 15 residues long.

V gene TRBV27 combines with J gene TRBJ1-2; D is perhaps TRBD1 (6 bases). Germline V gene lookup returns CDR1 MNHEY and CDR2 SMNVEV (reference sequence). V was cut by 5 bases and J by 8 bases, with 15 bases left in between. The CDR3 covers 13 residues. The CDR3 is CASSIGGLGGYTF. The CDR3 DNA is TGTGCCAGCAGTATCGGGGGGCTGGGAGGCTACACCTTC.

The CDR3 is CASSLAGGQTNTEAFF. The CDR3 DNA is TGCGCCAGCAGCTTGGCCGGTGGACAGACGAACACTGAAGCTTTCTTT. The rearrangement joins TRBV5-1 to TRBJ1-1, with D perhaps matching TRBD1 (6 bases). Germline assignment: CDR1 SGHRS and CDR2 YFSETQ. CDR3 length equals 16 residues. Trimming took off 0 bases at V and 1 base at J, with 13 bases between the two ends.

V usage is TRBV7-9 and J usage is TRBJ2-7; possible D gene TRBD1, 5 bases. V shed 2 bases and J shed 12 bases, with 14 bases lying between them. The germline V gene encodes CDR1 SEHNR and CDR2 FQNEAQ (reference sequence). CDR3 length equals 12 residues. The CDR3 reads CASSLLRGHRYF. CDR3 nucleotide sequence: TGTGCCAGCAGCTTATTAAGGGGTCACCGGTACTTC.

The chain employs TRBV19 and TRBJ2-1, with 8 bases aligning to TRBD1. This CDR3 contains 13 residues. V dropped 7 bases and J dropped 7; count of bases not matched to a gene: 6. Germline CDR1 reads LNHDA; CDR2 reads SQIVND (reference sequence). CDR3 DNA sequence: TGTGCCAGTACCTTAGGACAGGGAAATGAGCAGTTCTTC. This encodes CASTLGQGNEQFF.

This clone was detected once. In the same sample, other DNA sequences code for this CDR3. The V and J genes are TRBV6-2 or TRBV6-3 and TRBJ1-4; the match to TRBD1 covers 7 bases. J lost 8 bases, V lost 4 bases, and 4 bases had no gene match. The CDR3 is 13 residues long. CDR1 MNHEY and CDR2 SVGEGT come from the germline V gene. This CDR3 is CASSSRQGEKLFF. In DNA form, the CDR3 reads TGTGCCAGCAGTTCCCGACAGGGCGAAAAACTGTTTTTT.

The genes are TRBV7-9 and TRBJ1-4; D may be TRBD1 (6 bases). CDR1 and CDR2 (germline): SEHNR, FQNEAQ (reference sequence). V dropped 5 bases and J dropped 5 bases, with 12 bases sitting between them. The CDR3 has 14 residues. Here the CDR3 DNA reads TGTGCCAGCAGCCCAGGGGTCGGGAATGAAAAACTGTTTTTT. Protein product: CASSPGVGNEKLFF. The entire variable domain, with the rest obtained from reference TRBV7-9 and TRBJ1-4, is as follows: DTGVSQNPRHKITKRGQNVTFRCDPISEHNRLYWYRQTLGQGPEFLTYFQNEAQLEKSRLLSDRFSAERPKGSFSTLEIQRTEQGDSAMYLCASSPGVGNEKLFFGSGTQLSVL.

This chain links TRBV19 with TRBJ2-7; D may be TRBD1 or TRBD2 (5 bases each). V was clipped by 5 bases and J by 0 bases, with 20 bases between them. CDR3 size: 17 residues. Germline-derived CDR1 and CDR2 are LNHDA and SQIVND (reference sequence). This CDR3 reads CASSPLREGPYSYEQYF. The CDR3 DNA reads TGTGCCAGTAGTCCCCTTCGTGAGGGACCATACTCCTACGAGCAGTACTTC.

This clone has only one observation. This CDR3 is CASSYLTGTGTTGAGELFF. The CDR3 DNA sequence: TGTGCCAGCAGTTACCTAACCGGGACAGGGACGACTGGCGCCGGGGAGCTGTTTTTT. The chain recombines TRBV6-2 or TRBV6-3 with TRBJ2-2, with 9 bases fitting TRBD1. Trimming cost V 2 bases and J 6 bases; bases outside gene matches: 16. The length of the CDR3 is 19 residues. Per germline, CDR1 MNHEY and CDR2 SVGEGT.

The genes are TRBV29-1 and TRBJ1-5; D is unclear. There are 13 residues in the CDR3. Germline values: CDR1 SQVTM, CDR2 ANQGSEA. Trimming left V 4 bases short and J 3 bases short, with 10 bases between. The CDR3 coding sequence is TGCAGCGTTGGTGCCGGGATCAATCAGCCCCAGCATTTT. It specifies CSVGAGINQPQHF.

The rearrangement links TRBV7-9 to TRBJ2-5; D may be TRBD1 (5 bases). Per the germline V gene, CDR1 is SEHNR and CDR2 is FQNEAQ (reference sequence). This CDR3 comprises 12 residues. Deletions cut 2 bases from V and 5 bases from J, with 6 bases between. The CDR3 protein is CASSLKGETQYF. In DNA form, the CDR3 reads TGTGCCAGCAGCTTAAAGGGGGAGACCCAGTACTTC.